These 21 T cell receptor beta chains were sequenced from one sample in a study of CD8+CD57+ T cells in acquired aplastic anemia. The study profiled TCR beta VDJ and CDR3 using genomic DNA as template. Each CDR3 protein gets one entry after TCRdb re-called the reads with MiXCR. The sample includes fewer than 250,000 distinct CDR3 sequences, more than 45% of them seen just once. Individuals selected for sequencing had exhibited CD8+CD57+ cell expansion on flow cytometry. Material: sorted CD4+, CD8+, or CD8+CD57+ T cells (not recorded which) from PBMCs. These receptors were obtained from a human donor with aplastic anemia.

This sequence joins TRBV27 and TRBJ1-2; D gene ambiguous. Trimming took off 2 bases at V and 8 bases at J, with 15 bases between the two ends. Germline CDR1 reads MNHEY; CDR2 reads SMNVEV (reference sequence). There are 14 residues in the CDR3. Here the CDR3 reads CASSLQMTHEGYTF. The CDR3 DNA is TGTGCCAGCAGTTTACAGATGACACATGAGGGCTACACCTTC.

This clonotype turned up a few times. J is TRBJ2-2 and V is TRBV25-1, with TRBD1 matching 8 bases. The CDR3 is 15 amino acids. Trimming cost V 5 bases and J 3 bases; bases outside gene matches: 5. Germline CDR1 MGHDK, CDR2 SYGVNS. CDR3 region: CASSLYRGDTGELFF. In nucleotides, the CDR3 is TGTGCCAGCAGTTTATACAGGGGGGACACCGGGGAGCTGTTTTTT.

The chain recombines TRBV7-2 with TRBJ1-4; D gene unclear. Germline V gene sequence: CDR1 SGHTA, CDR2 FQGNSA. This CDR3 region has 15 residues. V was clipped by 5 bases and J by 0 bases, with 10 bases between them. The CDR3 DNA reads TGTGCCAGCAGCGAAAATACCGCAACTAATGAAAAACTGTTTTTT. It translates to CASSENTATNEKLFF.

This clonotype was observed a handful of times. This chain uses TRBV15 with TRBJ2-1; no reliable D call. CDR3 length equals 14 residues. V was shortened by 0 bases and J by 6 bases, with 9 bases between the two germline ends. Per germline, CDR1 LNHNV and CDR2 YYDKDF (reference sequence). Written as DNA, the CDR3 is TGTGCCACCAGCAGAGAATGGGGTGTCAATGAGCAGTTCTTC. Translation: CATSREWGVNEQFF.

The chain has TRBV5-6 and TRBJ1-5, with D tentatively TRBD1 (6 bases). The CDR3 has 13 amino acids. Germline V gene sequence: CDR1 SGHDT, CDR2 YYEEEE. The V end was cut by 4 bases, the J end by 4 bases, with 9 bases between. CDR3 sequence (DNA): TGTGCCAGCAGCACACAGGGAAATCAGCCCCAGCATTTT. Translated, it gives CASSTQGNQPQHF.

This clonotype was seen repeatedly, ten times or more. The rearrangement links TRBV6-1 to TRBJ2-1, with 7 nucleotides matching TRBD1. This CDR3 has 14 residues. Per the germline V gene, CDR1 is MNHNS and CDR2 is SASEGT. Germline trimming cut 5 bases from V and 8 bases from J; bases unmatched to any gene: 9. In DNA, the CDR3 is TGTGCCAGCAGTTGGACAGGCTTAGGGGATGAGCAGTTCTTC. Translated, it gives CASSWTGLGDEQFF.

This clonotype was found a few times. The CDR3 DNA reads as TGTGCCTCTCAAGGTTTTCAGGAGAACACTGAAGCTTTCTTT. Amino acids: CASQGFQENTEAFF. The gene calls are TRBV30 and TRBJ1-1; no firm D call. The CDR3 length is 14 residues. CDR1 GTSNPN and CDR2 SVGIG come from the germline V gene (reference sequence). The V and J ends lost 7 bases and 1 base respectively, with 16 bases between them.

As regards this clonotype: Compared with germline, one end of the junction differs, possibly owing to a read error. The rearrangement uses TRBV7-3 and TRBJ2-3; D is unresolved. The assigned J gene may be wrong: the sequence end matches TRBJ1-5 better. There are 18 residues in the CDR3. Per germline, CDR1 SGHTA and CDR2 FQGTGA. CDR3 bases: TGCGCCAGCAGCCAATGGGCCGTATCTTTGCGGTTCAGAGATACGCAGCATTTT. Its protein product is CASSQWAVSLRFRDTQHF.

This clonotype was seen a single time. V is TRBV9 and J is TRBJ2-7, with 7 bases identical to TRBD1. This CDR3 contains 14 residues. Germline trimming cut 3 bases from V and 5 bases from J; bases unmatched to any gene: 8. Germline V lookup: CDR1 SGDLS, CDR2 YYNGEE. The CDR3 sequence is CASSAGTVLHEQYF. The CDR3 bases are TGTGCCAGCAGCGCCGGGACAGTACTACACGAGCAGTACTTC.

Remarks on this clonotype: A read error may be the cause here, since a much bigger clone is one base away. J is TRBJ1-1 and V is TRBV30, with 7 positions matching TRBD1. Germline values: CDR1 GTSNPN, CDR2 SVGIG (reference sequence). CDR3 length equals 11 residues. Here the CDR3 DNA reads TGTGCCTGGAGTGATGACAGGGAAGCTCTCTTT. Protein product: CAWSDDREALF.

In its sample, this clonotype was seen a few times. Germline and junction disagree at one end, which may indicate a read error. V and J are TRBV4-1 and TRBJ2-5; possible D gene TRBD2, 6 bases. This CDR3 has 13 amino acids. Germline V gene data show CDR1 as MGHRA and CDR2 as YSYEKL. The CDR3 spells CASSPAGRETRYF. The DNA of the CDR3 is TGCGCCAGCAGCCCAGCGGGTCGGGAGACCCGGTACTTC.

The rearrangement joins TRBV7-9 to TRBJ1-2; D perhaps matches TRBD1 (5 bases). Between the trimmed V and J ends, which lost 5 bases and 5 bases, there was a span of 15 bases. Germline V gene sequence: CDR1 SEHNR, CDR2 FQNEAQ (reference sequence). This CDR3 comprises 14 residues. The CDR3 nucleotides are TGTGCCAGCAGCCCTTCTGGGACGGAGTATGGCTACACCTTC. Translated: CASSPSGTEYGYTF.

For this clonotype: Compared with germline, one end of the junction differs, possibly owing to a read error. V is TRBV7-9 and J is TRBJ1-2; 7 bases align to TRBD1. The germline V gene has CDR1 SEHNR and CDR2 FQNEAQ (reference sequence). The CDR3 totals 11 residues. The CDR3 spells CASSFGTASSF. CDR3 DNA: TGTGCCAGCAGCTTTGGGACAGCATCCTCGTTC. The full variable domain, completed using reference TRBV7-9 and TRBJ1-2, is DTGVSQNPRHKITKRGQNVTFRCDPISEHNRLYWYRQTLGQGPEFLTYFQNEAQLEKSRLLSDRFSAERPKGSFSTLEIQRTEQGDSAMYLCASSFGTASSFGSGTRLTVV.

This clonotype appeared many times. V gene TRBV27 combines with J gene TRBJ2-5, with TRBD2 identical over 10 bases. Germline trimming cut 9 bases from V and 2 bases from J; bases unmatched to any gene: 6. CDR1 is MNHEY, CDR2 SMNVEV, per germline (reference sequence). This CDR3 spans 14 amino acids. In DNA form, the CDR3 reads TGTGCCAGTAGGACTAGCGGACGACAAGAGACCCAGTACTTC. Protein product: CASRTSGRQETQYF.

About this clonotype: The junction departs from germline at one end; a sequencing error may be responsible. The rearrangement links TRBV2 to TRBJ2-2, with TRBD2 matching 10 bases. Germline lookup yields CDR1 SNHLY and CDR2 FYNNEI. CDR3 length: 14 residues. CDR3 DNA: TGTGCCATCAGTGAACAACTAGCGGGAGGGGAGCTGTTTTTT. Protein product: CAISEQLAGGELFF.

The rearrangement uses TRBV14 and TRBJ1-2; 11 nucleotides align to TRBD1. This CDR3 has 15 amino acids. Trimming at V came to 1 base and at J to 4 bases, leaving 2 bases not matched to a gene. The germline CDR1 and CDR2 sequences are SGHDN and FVKESK. The chain's CDR3 is CASSQGGQGAYGYTF. The CDR3 DNA reads as TGTGCCAGCAGCCAAGGTGGACAGGGGGCCTATGGCTACACCTTC.

This rearrangement joins TRBV7-9 to TRBJ2-2; 13 bases agree with TRBD2. CDR3 size: 16 residues. The V and J ends lost 4 bases and 11 bases, in that order; junction bases with no gene match: 10. CDR1 and CDR2 from the germline V gene are SEHNR and FQNEAQ (reference sequence). The CDR3 loop reads CASSYGLAGALGELFF. CDR3 nucleotide sequence: TGTGCCAGCAGCTACGGACTAGCGGGGGCCTTGGGTGAGCTGTTTTTT.

Concerning this clonotype: A much larger clone sits a single nucleotide away, making a read error possible. Since the CDR3 does not end with the conserved phenylalanine or tryptophan, this likely comes from a read error. This rearrangement joins TRBV7-7 to TRBJ2-2, with a weak D call TRBD2 (7 bases). The germline gives CDR1 SSHAT, CDR2 FNYEAQ (reference sequence). The length of the CDR3 is 15 residues. The CDR3 loop is CASSPEGGPTGELFS. CDR3 DNA sequence: TGTGCTAGCAGCCCCGAGGGGGGGCCCACCGGGGAGCTGTTTTCT.

This clonotype was recorded many times. This rearrangement joins TRBV7-9 to TRBJ1-6, with D possibly TRBD1 on 6 matching bases. The CDR3 runs 19 residues. Germline values: CDR1 SEHNR, CDR2 FQNEAQ (reference sequence). Trimming removed 0 bases at V and 7 bases at J, with 22 bases between. The CDR3 protein is CASSLARTASQASNSPLHF. CDR3 coding DNA: TGTGCCAGCAGCTTAGCTCGGACAGCCTCTCAAGCGTCGAATTCACCCCTCCACTTT.

This clonotype has at least ten counts. This chain connects TRBV6-5 to TRBJ1-2; unclear D gene. This CDR3 is 11 amino acids long. V was cut by 3 bases and J by 6 bases, with 5 bases left in between. Germline V gene data show CDR1 as MNHEY and CDR2 as SVGAGI. The CDR3 sequence is CASSYGDGYTF. The CDR3, as DNA: TGTGCCAGCAGTTATGGAGATGGCTACACCTTC.

This chain joins TRBV7-2 and TRBJ1-1, with TRBD1 matching 8 bases. CDR3 length equals 14 residues. CDR1 is SGHTA, CDR2 FQGNSA, per germline. The V and J ends lost 4 bases and 4 bases, in that order; junction bases with no gene match: 5. The CDR3 DNA reads as TGTGCCAGCAGCTCGATGGACAGGGTCACTGAAGCTTTCTTT. Amino acids: CASSSMDRVTEAFF.